A selection of T cell receptor beta chains follows, all from one sample in a study of T-cell memory formation after mild COVID-19. From the 5' RACE reads, TCRdb called clonotypes with MiXCR, one entry per CDR3 protein. The sample consists of approximately 300,000 distinct CDR3 sequences, approximately 19% of them appearing once. The source material was PBMCs or a T cell subset sorted from them (not recorded which). These TCRs come from a man aged 18 to 30 who had mild COVID-19 (a few samples of this study predate the infection). Cell type and time point are not known. Each CDR3 is given with its conserved first and last residue. The D gene is left open where the match is weak. Part of the rows lack a size; the others show once, few, many or a class for expanded clones.

j_gene	d_gene	v_gene	abundance	CDR3aa	CDR3nt
TRBJ2-7	.	TRBV7-3	few	CASSFSAGAYEQYF	TGTGCCAGCAGCTTTTCCGCAGGGGCCTACGAGCAGTACTTC
TRBJ2-3	TRBD1	TRBV18	few	CASSPGQAPDTQYF	TGTGCCAGCTCACCGGGACAGGCTCCAGATACGCAGTATTTT
TRBJ2-3	.	TRBV19	.	CASSMRAFADTQYF	TGTGCCAGTAGTATGCGGGCGTTCGCAGATACGCAGTATTTT
TRBJ1-5	.	TRBV6-2/TRBV6-3	few	CASSQTGPDQPQHF	TGTGCCAGCAGCCAGACAGGTCCGGATCAGCCCCAGCATTTT
TRBJ1-6	.	TRBV20-1	.	CSAKAGGSYNSPLHF	TGCAGTGCAAAAGCGGGGGGCAGCTATAATTCACCCCTCCACTTT
TRBJ2-1	TRBD1	TRBV10-2	.	CATGQGAFAEQFF	TGCGCCACCGGACAGGGGGCCTTCGCTGAGCAGTTCTTC
TRBJ1-2	TRBD1	TRBV5-4	many	CASSPWTGGDGYTF	TGTGCCAGCAGCCCTTGGACAGGTGGCGATGGCTACACCTTC
TRBJ1-1	.	TRBV6-5	.	CASRRRNTEAFF	TGTGCCAGCAGGAGGAGGAACACTGAAGCTTTCTTT
TRBJ2-3	.	TRBV12-3/TRBV12-4	.	CASRSDRPSTDTQYF	TGTGCCAGCAGGTCGGACAGACCAAGCACAGATACGCAGTATTTT
TRBJ1-5	.	TRBV6-6	few	CASSPQGVLSQPQHF	TGTGCCAGCAGCCCCCAGGGAGTCCTAAGTCAGCCCCAGCATTTT
TRBJ1-5	.	TRBV7-2	many	CASSGSPIEPQHF	TGTGCCAGCAGCGGTTCCCCAATAGAGCCCCAGCATTTT
TRBJ1-5	.	TRBV7-2	few	CASRDGGGNQPQHF	TGTGCCAGCAGGGACGGTGGGGGCAATCAGCCCCAGCATTTT
TRBJ2-3	TRBD1	TRBV7-2	.	CASSFGTGHWDTQYF	TGTGCCAGCAGCTTCGGGACAGGGCATTGGGATACGCAGTATTTT
TRBJ2-2	.	TRBV28	few	CASSLGGHTGELFF	TGTGCCAGCAGTTTGGGCGGACACACCGGGGAGCTGTTTTTT
TRBJ1-1	TRBD1	TRBV12-3/TRBV12-4	few	CASSSWTGGEEAFF	TGTGCCAGCAGTTCTTGGACAGGGGGCGAAGAAGCTTTCTTT
TRBJ2-3	.	TRBV12-3/TRBV12-4	few	CASSGLGPADTQYF	TGTGCCAGCAGCGGGTTGGGGCCCGCAGATACGCAGTATTTT
TRBJ1-1	.	TRBV7-9	many	CASSLVLNTEAFF	TGTGCCAGCAGCTTAGTGCTGAACACTGAAGCTTTCTTT
TRBJ2-3	.	TRBV5-1	.	CASSLPGTGTDTQYF	TGCGCCAGCAGCTTGCCGGGGACGGGCACAGATACGCAGTATTTT
TRBJ2-5	TRBD1	TRBV6-6	.	CASSTPGQGETQYF	TGTGCCAGCAGTACCCCGGGACAGGGGGAGACCCAGTACTTC
TRBJ2-3	.	TRBV7-8	few	CASSFQSNTQYF	TGTGCCAGCAGCTTCCAGTCGAACACGCAGTATTTT
TRBJ2-7	.	TRBV6-5	.	CASSSGDPVFYEQYF	TGTGCCAGCAGTTCAGGGGACCCAGTGTTTTACGAGCAGTACTTC
TRBJ2-1	.	TRBV29-1	many	CSVWGGAGNEQFF	TGCAGCGTTTGGGGGGGGGCAGGCAATGAGCAGTTCTTC
TRBJ2-7	TRBD2	TRBV12-3/TRBV12-4	few	CASSLAVGKGGLAGEQYF	TGTGCCAGCAGTTTAGCTGTCGGGAAAGGAGGACTAGCGGGAGAGCAGTACTTC
TRBJ2-5	.	TRBV4-1	few	CASSHPEETQYF	TGCGCCAGCAGCCATCCCGAAGAGACCCAGTACTTC
TRBJ1-2	.	TRBV6-5	.	CASSYSQADNYGYTF	TGTGCCAGCAGTTACTCCCAGGCTGACAACTATGGCTACACCTTC
TRBJ2-1	.	TRBV7-2	.	CASSLRRGNYNEQFF	TGTGCCAGCAGCTTAAGAAGGGGGAACTACAATGAGCAGTTCTTC
TRBJ2-5	.	TRBV7-8	.	CASSLPPRSQETQYF	TGTGCCAGCAGCTTACCCCCGAGGTCACAAGAGACCCAGTACTTC
TRBJ2-6	.	TRBV29-1	.	CSVGESGANVLTF	TGCAGCGTGGGGGAGTCTGGGGCCAACGTCCTGACTTTC